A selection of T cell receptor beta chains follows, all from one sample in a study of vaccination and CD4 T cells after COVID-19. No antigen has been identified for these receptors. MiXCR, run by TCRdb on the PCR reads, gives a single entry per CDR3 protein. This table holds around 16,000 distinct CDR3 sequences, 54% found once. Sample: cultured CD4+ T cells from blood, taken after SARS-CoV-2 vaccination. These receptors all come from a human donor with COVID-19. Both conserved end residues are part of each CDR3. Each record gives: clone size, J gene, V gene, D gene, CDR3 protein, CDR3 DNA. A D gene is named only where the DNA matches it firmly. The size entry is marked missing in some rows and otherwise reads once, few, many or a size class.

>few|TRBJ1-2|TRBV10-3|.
CATARGMEGYTF
TGTGCCACCGCGAGGGGAATGGAGGGCTACACCTTC
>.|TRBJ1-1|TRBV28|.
CASSWLGTEAFF
TGTGCCAGCAGTTGGTTAGGGACCGAAGCTTTCTTT
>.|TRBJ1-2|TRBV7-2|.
CASSPTANYGYTF
TGTGCCAGCAGCCCGACGGCTAACTATGGCTACACCTTC
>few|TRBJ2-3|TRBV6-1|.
CATSDRSTDTQYF
TGTGCCACCTCAGACAGGAGCACAGATACGCAGTATTTT
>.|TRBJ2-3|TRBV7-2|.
CASSLGEVWGADTQYF
TGTGCCAGCAGCTTAGGTGAAGTTTGGGGGGCAGATACGCAGTATTTT
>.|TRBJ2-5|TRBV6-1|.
CASSERAGRFMGTQYF
TGTGCCAGCAGTGAAAGGGCAGGGAGGTTTATGGGGACCCAGTACTTC
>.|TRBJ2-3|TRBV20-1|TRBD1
CSARTGGSKDTQYF
TGCAGTGCTAGAACAGGGGGAAGTAAAGATACGCAGTATTTT
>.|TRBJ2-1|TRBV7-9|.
CASSLRGDYNEQFF
TGTGCCAGCAGCTTACGCGGGGATTACAATGAGCAGTTCTTC
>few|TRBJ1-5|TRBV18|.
CASSPGFNQPQHF
TGTGCCAGCTCACCAGGTTTCAATCAGCCCCAGCATTTT
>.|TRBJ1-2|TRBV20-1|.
CSARGGDGYTF
TGCAGTGCTAGAGGGGGTGATGGCTACACCTTC
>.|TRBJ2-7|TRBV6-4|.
CASSDSRYEQYF
TGTGCCAGCAGTGACTCCCGCTACGAGCAGTACTTC
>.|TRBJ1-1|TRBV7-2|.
CASSLAGGNMNTEAFF
TGTGCCAGCAGCTTAGCAGGGGGGAACATGAACACTGAAGCTTTCTTT
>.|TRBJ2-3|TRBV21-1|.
CASSKASRADTQYF
TGTGCCAGCAGCAAAGCTTCCCGGGCAGATACGCAGTATTTT
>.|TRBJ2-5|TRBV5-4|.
CASSPGVQKTQYF
TGTGCCAGCAGCCCGGGAGTACAGAAGACCCAGTACTTC
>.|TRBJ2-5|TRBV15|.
CATSPPLETQYF
TGTGCCACCAGCCCACCGCTGGAGACCCAGTACTTC
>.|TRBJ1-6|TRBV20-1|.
CSARDRIGGNSPLHF
TGCAGTGCTAGAGATCGAATCGGTGGTAATTCACCCCTCCACTTT
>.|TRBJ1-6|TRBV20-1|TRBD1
CSARKGQGDSPLHF
TGCAGTGCTAGGAAAGGACAGGGTGATTCACCCCTCCACTTT
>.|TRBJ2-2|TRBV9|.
CASSVVWGDRELFF
TGTGCCAGCAGCGTAGTCTGGGGGGACCGGGAGCTGTTTTTT
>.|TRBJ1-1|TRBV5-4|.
CASSLGPEAFF
TGTGCCAGCAGCTTGGGACCTGAAGCTTTCTTT
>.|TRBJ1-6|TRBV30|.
CAWSGGNSPLHF
TGTGCCTGGAGTGGGGGGAATTCACCCCTCCACTTT
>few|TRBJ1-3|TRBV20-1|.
CSARERGGRISGNTIYF
TGCAGTGCTAGAGAGAGAGGGGGGCGGATCTCTGGAAACACCATATATTTT
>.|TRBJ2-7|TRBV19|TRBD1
CASSSGTGTYEQYF
TGTGCCAGTAGTTCCGGGACAGGGACCTACGAGCAGTACTTC
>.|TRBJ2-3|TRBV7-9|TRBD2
CASSLSGGEGDTQYF
TGTGCCAGCAGCTTATCGGGGGGGGAGGGAGATACGCAGTATTTT
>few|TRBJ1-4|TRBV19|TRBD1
CASSPRTGATNEKLFF
TGTGCCAGTAGTCCAAGGACAGGGGCAACTAATGAAAAACTGTTTTTT
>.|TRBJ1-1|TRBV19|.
CASKLGDTEAFF
TGTGCCAGTAAACTAGGGGACACTGAAGCTTTCTTT
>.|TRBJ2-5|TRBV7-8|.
CASSRMRGEETQYF
TGTGCCAGCAGCCGAATGCGGGGAGAAGAGACCCAGTACTTC
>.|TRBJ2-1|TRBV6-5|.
CASSWRDEQFF
TGTGCCAGCAGTTGGAGGGATGAGCAGTTCTTC
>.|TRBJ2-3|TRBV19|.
CASSINSAVDTQYF
TGTGCCAGTAGTATTAATTCTGCCGTCGATACGCAGTATTTT
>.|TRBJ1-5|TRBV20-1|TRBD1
CSATPGGLGNQPQHF
TGCAGTGCCACCCCAGGGGGTTTAGGCAATCAGCCCCAGCATTTT
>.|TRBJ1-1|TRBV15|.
CATSRERGYEAFF
TGTGCCACCAGCAGAGAGCGGGGATATGAAGCTTTCTTT
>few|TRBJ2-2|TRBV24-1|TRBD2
CATSPSGGRTTGELFF
TGTGCCACCAGTCCTTCGGGGGGGAGGACCACCGGGGAGCTGTTTTTT
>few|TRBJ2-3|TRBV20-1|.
CSARGLDTQYF
TGCAGTGCTAGAGGACTAGATACGCAGTATTTT
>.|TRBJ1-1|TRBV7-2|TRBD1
CASSAEAGTGGPNTEAFF
TGTGCCAGCAGCGCCGAAGCTGGGACAGGGGGGCCGAACACTGAAGCTTTCTTT
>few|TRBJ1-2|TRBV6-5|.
CASSSLRATAGYTF
TGTGCCAGCAGTTCCCTCAGGGCGACTGCCGGCTACACCTTC
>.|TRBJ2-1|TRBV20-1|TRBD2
CSASLPWTGTSGVDYNEQFF
TGCAGTGCTAGCCTTCCCTGGACAGGGACTAGCGGGGTGGACTACAATGAGCAGTTCTTC
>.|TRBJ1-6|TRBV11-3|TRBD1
CASGLQGSPLHF
TGTGCCAGCGGCTTACAGGGGTCACCCCTCCACTTT
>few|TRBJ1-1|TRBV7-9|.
CASSLETGANTEAFF
TGTGCCAGCAGCTTAGAAACGGGGGCGAACACTGAAGCTTTCTTT